This section outlines one T cell receptor (beta chain) sequence together with its context. This entry is derived from a study of blood T cells in healthy people across ages. A second 7 to 11 cycle PCR used barcoded and J-beta primers. MiXCR was run by TCRdb on the 5' RACE reads, yielding one entry per CDR3 protein. Of hundreds of thousands of distinct CDR3 sequences listed, roughly 34% were seen once; the top ten hold roughly 13%. Material: blood. The receptor was isolated from a man younger than 35 in good health.

The CDR3 is CSAVGDQETQYF. The CDR3 nucleotides are TGCAGTGCGGTGGGGGACCAAGAGACCCAGTACTTC. The rearrangement links TRBV20-1 to TRBJ2-5; D might be TRBD1 or TRBD2, each matching 5 bases. Germline CDR1 reads DFQATT; CDR2 reads SNEGSKA (reference sequence). The germline V and J ends were trimmed by 6 bases and 0 bases, with 8 bases remaining between them. The length of the CDR3 is 12 residues.